This T cell receptor (beta chain) was recovered during a study of blood T cell repertoires in COVID-19. In the authors' workflow: Nucleated cell counts were estimated from reference gene primer amplification. Data came from immunoSEQ multiplex PCR; TCRdb stores just in-frame clones and leaves some out. The V and J calls and clone size come from that table; D and trimming were worked out from the DNA. This sample yields about 360,000 clones, of which about 87% are seen a single time; approximately 1.2% belongs to the top ten. With 5 bases clipped from V and 3 bases from J, the junction kept 10 bases outside the gene matches. The germline CDR1 and CDR2 sequences are SGHRS and YFSETQ. The CDR3 totals 16 residues.

Specimen: PBMCs or T cells enriched from blood (not recorded which). The clonotype comes from a man aged 30-40 years who had recovered from COVID-19. This chain links TRBV5-1 with TRBJ2-7; 11 bases map to TRBD1. The CDR3 loop reads CASRKAPGQGGYEQYF. The CDR3 DNA reads TGCGCCAGCAGGAAGGCTCCGGGACAGGGGGGCTACGAGCAGTACTTC.